This T cell receptor beta chain was sequenced in a study of shared clonotypes between healthy human individuals (dated by TCRdb to the early 2020s). Some background on the complete study: The cohort comprised a couple of women and a few men aged 18 to 49 years. For each donor, CD4 naive and CD4 memory were each given three plates, CD8 naive was given two plates, and CD8 memory was given one plate. The study deeply sequenced blood TCR repertoires of five healthy adults to estimate repertoire size and the extent of clonotype sharing between individuals. To increase sequencing depth and limit assay-specific biases, TCR repertoire library preparation and sequencing were carried out by different laboratories using diverse techniques. Each donor's leukapheresis produced roughly between roughly 0.85 and 9.5 billion PBMCs.

Using the deep immunoSEQ assay, TCR CDR3 regions were amplified from genomic DNA by multiplex PCR. Extracted genomic DNA from each cell subset was spread evenly across all wells of several immunoSEQ 96-well plates, with each plate serving as a replicate. For sorted subsets, each replicate PCR was loaded with approximately 200 ng genomic DNA, equivalent to approximately 33,000 T cell genomes. Purified libraries were quantified with a Qubit 3.0 fluorometer, sized on a Bioanalyzer 2100, and re-quantified with the KAPA Library Quantification kit. A separate single-read 150-cycle Illumina NextSeq 550 flow cell was used to sequence each immunoSEQ 96-well plate. The authors' analysis ran thus. Because the immunoSEQ output held only junctional sequences and lacked quality scores, the filtering could not match the filtering applied to full-length reads. Sequences were annotated with PyIR, a Python wrapper for IgBLAST v1.9, using IMGT germline references to assign V/J genes and CDR3. Reads were filtered out if the reads had weak V/J assignments (E-value above 1e-6), no CDR3, stop codons, out-of-frame junctions, or ambiguous translated residues. V3J clonotypes were defined as sequences sharing the same inferred V gene, J gene, and CDR3 amino acid sequence. Percentage overlap between repertoires was computed as shared unique clonotypes divided by the size of the smaller repertoire. Three approaches were used to assess repertoire richness: RTK rarefaction, the Chao1 estimator, and Recon v2.1 estimates of unobserved clonotypes. OLGA was used to compute generation probabilities for all TCRbeta clonotypes that the gDNA method yielded from four donors. Sourced from immuneACCESS, this table was stored by TCRdb with only in-frame sequences that have V and J called. A share of the clones is absent; for the studies checked, an unresolved V gene accounts for under half, and the remainder has no known explanation. Clonal size and the V and J genes are those of that table, whereas D and trimming came from the DNA. The sample profile shows around 340,000 clones; less than 75% of them were found once. Under 11% of the sample is held by the ten biggest clonotypes.

Healthy HIV-negative adults with no recently reported acute infections or vaccinations were included as donors. Every donor was a Caucasian adult living in Nashville, Tennessee, USA. CD4+ T cells were enriched by magnetic negative selection; naive cells were then positively selected on CD45RA, and the negative fraction formed the memory subset. Blood was obtained by leukapheresis, after which PBMCs were separated by Ficoll-Histopaque density gradient centrifugation and cryopreserved in liquid nitrogen vapor phase. Purity and quantity of every magnetically sorted T cell population were checked by analytical flow cytometry. Genomic DNA was isolated from each sorted fraction and quantified by UV absorbance on a Nanodrop 2000c. The study at large found these results: Incomplete sequencing was indicated by rarefaction of sorted-subset datasets, despite the large sequencing depth. Because the study included only a small number of donors, the genetic and exposure-history diversity represented was limited. Naive subsets generally had larger estimated clonotype richness than memory subsets did. Pairwise subsampling led to the expectation that sequencing depth would affect the degree of clonotype sharing among donors. Across a handful of donors, approximately 4.6% of naive CD4, approximately 3.6% of naive CD8, 2.3% of memory CD4, and approximately 0.42% of memory CD8 clonotypes were shared. Higher generation probabilities were observed for clonotypes shared by all four sorted-subset donors than for non-shared clonotypes. Only blood was sampled, and tissue TCR repertoires likely differ from those in blood.

By how much of the sample it makes up, this clone is medium-sized (0.01 to 0.1%). The specificity of this receptor is unknown. One base away there is no much larger clone; base qualities are not given. The same CDR3 is also encoded by other DNA sequences in this sample. The cysteine opens and the phenylalanine closes a CDR3 of 13 amino acids. The sequence is cut down to CDR3 DNA, 39 bases in frame from base 1. V sheds 5 bases and J sheds 7 bases, leaving 15 bases between their ends. CDR1 SEHNR and CDR2 FQNEAQ were looked up in the germline V gene (reference sequence). The clonotype originates from a man aged 25 to 40 in good health. The sequencing input was memory CD4+ T cells sorted from blood. The cell subset or site label here, explained by the study, means: CD45RA-negative fraction. This sequence uses TRBV7-9 and TRBJ2-7; the D segment cannot be called with confidence. The nucleotide sequence is given as TGTGCCAGCAGCCGCAGTGGGCTGTCGGAGCAGTACTTC. Translation gives CASSRSGLSEQYF.